This TCR beta chain was observed in a study of T cell changes during pregnancy in multiple sclerosis. Using immunoSEQ multiplex PCR, the repertoire was profiled, and TCRdb retains in-frame clones only, with some absent. The data contain 40,000 to 45,000 clones, 91% of them singletons. Trimming took 5 bases from V and 1 from J; bases not matched to a gene: 3. The length of the CDR3 is 15 residues. Per the germline V gene, CDR1 is KGHSH and CDR2 is LQKENI. The V and J genes are TRBV18 and TRBJ2-2, with 8 bases fitting TRBD1. This receptor was taken from a female donor in good health, enrolled as a control in a pregnancy study. The material sequenced was CD4+ T cells from peripheral blood mononuclear cells, taken in the second trimester of pregnancy. CDR3 sequence: CASSSGTGNTGELFF. CDR3 coding DNA: TGTGCCAGCTCATCCGGGACAGGGAACACCGGGGAGCTGTTTTTT.